The 11 T cell receptor beta chains given below trace back to one sample, sequenced in a study of blood T cell repertoires in COVID-19. Sequenced by immunoSEQ multiplex PCR; TCRdb stores in-frame clones only, minus some. The table lists approximately 21,000 clones, around 88% of them singletons. The specimen was peripheral blood. These receptors were obtained from an older man with active COVID-19.

This clone is medium-sized within its sample. J is TRBJ2-2 and V is TRBV12-5, with 8 bases that match TRBD1. The germline gives CDR1 LGHNT, CDR2 FRNRAP. The CDR3 spans 15 residues. With V trimmed by 9 bases and J by 4 bases, 10 bases remained unmatched. This CDR3 reads CASAGGPSITGELFF. The CDR3 DNA is TGTGCTAGCGCAGGGGGCCCGAGTATCACCGGGGAGCTGTTTTTT.

The rearrangement uses TRBV7-3 and TRBJ1-1; tentative D call: TRBD1 (5 bases). CDR3 length: 14 residues. The V end lost 5 bases, the J end lost 1 base, and 11 bases lay between the germline ends. CDR1 is SGHTA and CDR2 is FQGTGA in the germline V gene. CDR3 sequence: CASSPTGGNTEAFF. The CDR3 bases are TGTGCCAGCAGCCCGACCGGGGGGAACACTGAAGCTTTCTTT. The whole variable domain, filled in from reference TRBV7-3 and TRBJ1-1, reads GAGVSQTPSNKVTEKGKYVELRCDPISGHTALYWYRQSLGQGPEFLIYFQGTGAADDSGLPNDRFFAVRPEGSVSTLKIQRTERGDSAVYLCASSPTGGNTEAFFGQGTRLTVV.

CDR3 in DNA: TGTGCCAGCAGTGAACAGGGGCTATCAGGAAACACCATATATTTT. Its protein is CASSEQGLSGNTIYF. The genes are TRBV25-1 and TRBJ1-3, with D perhaps matching TRBD1 (6 bases). Germline V gene data show CDR1 as MGHDK and CDR2 as SYGVNS. The CDR3 is 15 amino acids. Deletions cut 2 bases from V and 4 bases from J, with 12 bases between.

The chain combines TRBV10-2 with TRBJ2-1; maybe TRBD2 (5 bases). The V gene lost 6 bases and the J gene lost 2 bases, with 17 bases spanning the gap. Looked up from germline, CDR1 is WSHSY and CDR2 is SAAADI. The CDR3 contains 16 residues. The CDR3 DNA is TGCGCCAGCAGAAGACTAACCCGAAACCCCTACAATGAGCAGTTCTTC. Its translation is CASRRLTRNPYNEQFF.

J is TRBJ2-5 and V is TRBV5-1, with 15 nucleotides matching TRBD2. Germline V gene data show CDR1 as SGHRS and CDR2 as YFSETQ. The CDR3 contains 16 residues. The V segment lost 3 bases and the J segment 4 bases; nucleotides outside the gene matches: 4. The CDR3 region is CASSWGTSGRLETQYF. DNA for the CDR3: TGCGCCAGCAGCTGGGGGACTAGCGGGAGGTTAGAGACCCAGTACTTC.

This sequence joins TRBV27 and TRBJ2-7; 8 bases agree with TRBD2. J lost 4 bases, V lost 5 bases, and 10 bases had no gene match. Germline CDR1 reads MNHEY; CDR2 reads SMNVEV (reference sequence). The CDR3 sequence is 15 residues long. Here the CDR3 reads CASSPLSGASYEQYF. CDR3 DNA sequence: TGTGCCAGCAGTCCACTTAGCGGGGCATCGTACGAGCAGTACTTC.

The gene calls are TRBV18 and TRBJ1-2, with 8 bases identical to TRBD1. Germline trimming cut 3 bases from V and 4 bases from J; bases unmatched to any gene: 7. CDR1 is KGHSH and CDR2 is LQKENI in the germline V gene. This CDR3 region has 15 residues. CDR3 residues: CASSPEDRVVYGYTF. CDR3 DNA: TGTGCCAGCTCACCGGAGGACAGGGTAGTCTATGGCTACACCTTC.

This clone was found a few times. This specimen includes other DNA sequences encoding the same CDR3. The rearrangement joins TRBV29-1 to TRBJ1-1, with D unresolved. CDR1 and CDR2 from the germline V gene are SQVTM and ANQGSEA. Trimming left V 6 bases short and J 0 bases short, with 5 bases between. This CDR3 has 11 amino acids. The CDR3 nucleotides read TGCAGCGTGCGTGTGAACACTGAAGCTTTCTTT. This codes for CSVRVNTEAFF.

V is TRBV11-2 and J is TRBJ2-3; weak D call: TRBD1 (6 bases). The CDR3 has 15 amino acids. Germline V CDR1 and CDR2: SGHAT, FQNNGV. V lost 1 base, J lost 3 bases, and 11 bases lay in between. CDR3 DNA: TGTGCCAGCAGCTTAGCTCCGGGACAAACAGATACGCAGTATTTT. This sequence encodes CASSLAPGQTDTQYF.

In its sample, this clone was seen once. This chain connects TRBV11-2 to TRBJ2-1; 9 nucleotides match TRBD2. The CDR3 is made up of 15 amino acids. V was clipped by 5 bases and J by 9 bases; unmatched bases: 11. CDR1 is SGHAT, CDR2 FQNNGV, per germline. The CDR3 spells CASSPSGGGAFEQFF. CDR3 bases: TGTGCCAGCAGCCCGTCTGGCGGGGGGGCCTTTGAGCAGTTCTTC. The whole variable domain, remainder taken from reference TRBV11-2 and TRBJ2-1, is EAGVAQSPRYKIIEKRQSVAFWCNPISGHATLYWYQQILGQGPKLLIQFQNNGVVDDSQLPKDRFSAERLKGVDSTLKIQPAKLEDSAVYLCASSPSGGGAFEQFFGPGTRLTVL.

The chain links TRBV20-1 to TRBJ1-3, with D hard to call. The ends were cut back, 3 bases at V and 4 bases at J, with 10 bases in the middle. Germline lookup yields CDR1 DFQATT and CDR2 SNEGSKA (reference sequence). This CDR3 region has 13 residues. DNA of the CDR3: TGCAGTGCTAGTTGGCAGGCAGGAAACACCATATATTTT. Protein: CSASWQAGNTIYF.